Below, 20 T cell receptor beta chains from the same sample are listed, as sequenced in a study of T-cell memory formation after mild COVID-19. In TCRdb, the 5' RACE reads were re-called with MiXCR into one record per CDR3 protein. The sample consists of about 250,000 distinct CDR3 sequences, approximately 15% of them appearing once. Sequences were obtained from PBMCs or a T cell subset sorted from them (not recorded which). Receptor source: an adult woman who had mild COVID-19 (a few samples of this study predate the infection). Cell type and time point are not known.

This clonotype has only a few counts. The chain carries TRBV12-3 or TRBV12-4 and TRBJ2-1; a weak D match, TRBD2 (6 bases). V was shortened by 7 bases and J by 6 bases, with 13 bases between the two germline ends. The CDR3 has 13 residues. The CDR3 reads CASNSGTSNEQFF. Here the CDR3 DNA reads TGTGCCAGCAACTCCGGGACTTCCAATGAGCAGTTCTTC.

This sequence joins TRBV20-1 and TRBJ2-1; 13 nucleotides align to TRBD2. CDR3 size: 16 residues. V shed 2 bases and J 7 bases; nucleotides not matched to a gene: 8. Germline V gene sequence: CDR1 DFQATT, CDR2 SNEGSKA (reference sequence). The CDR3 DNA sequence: TGCAGTGCTAGAACTAGCGGGAGGGCCGCTAATAATGAGCAGTTCTTC. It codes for CSARTSGRAANNEQFF.

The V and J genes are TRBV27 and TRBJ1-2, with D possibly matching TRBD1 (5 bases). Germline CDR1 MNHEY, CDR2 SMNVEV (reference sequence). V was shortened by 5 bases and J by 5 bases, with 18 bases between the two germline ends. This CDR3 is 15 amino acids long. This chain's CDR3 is CASSGAGTGQYGYTF. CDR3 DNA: TGTGCCAGCAGTGGGGCGGGGACGGGCCAATATGGCTACACCTTC.

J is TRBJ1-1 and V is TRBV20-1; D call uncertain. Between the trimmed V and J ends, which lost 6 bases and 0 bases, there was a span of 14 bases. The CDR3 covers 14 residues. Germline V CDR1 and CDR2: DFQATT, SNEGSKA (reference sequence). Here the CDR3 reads CSADRNSVNTEAFF. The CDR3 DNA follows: TGCAGTGCGGATAGGAACAGTGTGAACACTGAAGCTTTCTTT.

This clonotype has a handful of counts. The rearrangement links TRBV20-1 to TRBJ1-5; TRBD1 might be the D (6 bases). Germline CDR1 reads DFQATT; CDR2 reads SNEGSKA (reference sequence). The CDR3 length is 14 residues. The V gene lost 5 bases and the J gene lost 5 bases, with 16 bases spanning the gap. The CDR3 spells CSAPKGERDQPQHF. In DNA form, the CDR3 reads TGCAGTGCTCCCAAGGGGGAGAGGGATCAGCCCCAGCATTTT.

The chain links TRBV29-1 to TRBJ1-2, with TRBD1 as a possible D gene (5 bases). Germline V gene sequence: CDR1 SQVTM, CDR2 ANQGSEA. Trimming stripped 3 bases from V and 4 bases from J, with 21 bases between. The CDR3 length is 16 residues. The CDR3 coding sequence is TGCAGCGTTGATGGGGCTCAGGCAGTTAGCCTCTATGGCTACACCTTC. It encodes CSVDGAQAVSLYGYTF.

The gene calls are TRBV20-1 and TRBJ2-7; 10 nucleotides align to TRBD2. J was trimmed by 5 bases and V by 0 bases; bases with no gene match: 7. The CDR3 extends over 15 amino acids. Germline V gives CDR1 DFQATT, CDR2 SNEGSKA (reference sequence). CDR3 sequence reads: CSAREPSGGRDEQYF. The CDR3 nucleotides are TGCAGTGCTAGAGAACCTAGCGGGGGTAGAGACGAGCAGTACTTC.

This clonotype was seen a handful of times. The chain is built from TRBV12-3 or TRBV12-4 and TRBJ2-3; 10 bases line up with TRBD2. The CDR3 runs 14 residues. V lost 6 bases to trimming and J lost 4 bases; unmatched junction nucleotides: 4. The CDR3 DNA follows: TGTGCCAGCAGCCACAGCGGGGGGGCAGATACGCAGTATTTT. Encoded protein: CASSHSGGADTQYF.

The CDR3 sequence: CASSQEGGTGFSPLHF. CDR3 coding DNA: TGTGCCAGCAGCCAAGAGGGAGGGACAGGGTTTTCACCCCTCCACTTT. This rearrangement joins TRBV3-1 to TRBJ1-6, with 9 bases lining up with TRBD1. Per germline, CDR1 LGHDT and CDR2 YNNKEL (reference sequence). The V segment lost 0 bases and the J segment 9 bases; nucleotides outside the gene matches: 6. This CDR3 comprises 16 residues.

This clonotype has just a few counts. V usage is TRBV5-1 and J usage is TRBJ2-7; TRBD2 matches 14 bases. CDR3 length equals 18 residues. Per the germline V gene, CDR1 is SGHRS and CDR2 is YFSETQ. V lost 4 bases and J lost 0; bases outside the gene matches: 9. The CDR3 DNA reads TGCGCCAGCAGCGCCACGGGACTAGCGGGGGTACTCTCCTACGAGCAGTACTTC. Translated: CASSATGLAGVLSYEQYF.

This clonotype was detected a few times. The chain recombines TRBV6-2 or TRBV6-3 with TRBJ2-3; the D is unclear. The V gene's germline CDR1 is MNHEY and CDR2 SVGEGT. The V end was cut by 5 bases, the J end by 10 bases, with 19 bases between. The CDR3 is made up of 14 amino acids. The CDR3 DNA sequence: TGTGCCAGCAGTGTCCATGGCGGCGCAGACGCGCAGTATTTT. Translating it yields CASSVHGGADAQYF.

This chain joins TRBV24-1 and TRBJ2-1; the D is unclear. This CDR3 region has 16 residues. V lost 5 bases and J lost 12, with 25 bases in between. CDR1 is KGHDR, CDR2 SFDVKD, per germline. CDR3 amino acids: CATSVGSSMSIYGQFF. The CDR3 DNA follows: TGTGCCACCAGTGTGGGCAGCTCAATGAGTATTTATGGGCAGTTCTTC.

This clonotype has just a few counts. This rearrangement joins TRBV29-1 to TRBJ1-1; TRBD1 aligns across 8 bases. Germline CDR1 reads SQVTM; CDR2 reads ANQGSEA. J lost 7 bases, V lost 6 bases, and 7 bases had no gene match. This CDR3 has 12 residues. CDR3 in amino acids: CSVRTGPLEAFF. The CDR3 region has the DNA TGCAGCGTCCGGACAGGGCCTCTTGAAGCTTTCTTT.

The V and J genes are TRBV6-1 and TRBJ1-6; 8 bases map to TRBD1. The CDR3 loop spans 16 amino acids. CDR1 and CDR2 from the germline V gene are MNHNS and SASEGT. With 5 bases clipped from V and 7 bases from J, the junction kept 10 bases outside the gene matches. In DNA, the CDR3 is TGTGCCAGCAGTCGAGAGAAGGACAGGGCAAATTCACCCCTCCACTTT. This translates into CASSREKDRANSPLHF.

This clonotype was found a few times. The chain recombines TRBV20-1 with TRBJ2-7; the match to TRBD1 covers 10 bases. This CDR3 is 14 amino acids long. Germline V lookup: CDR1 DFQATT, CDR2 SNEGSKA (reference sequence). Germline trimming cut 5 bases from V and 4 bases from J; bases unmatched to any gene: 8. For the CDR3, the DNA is TGCAGTGCTCCCGTCCGGGACAGGGGTTACGAGCAGTACTTC. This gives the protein CSAPVRDRGYEQYF.

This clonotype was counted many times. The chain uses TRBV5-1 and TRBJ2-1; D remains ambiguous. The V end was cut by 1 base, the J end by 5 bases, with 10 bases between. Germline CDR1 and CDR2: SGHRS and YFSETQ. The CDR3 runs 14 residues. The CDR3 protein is CASSLWRTNNEQFF. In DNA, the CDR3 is TGCGCCAGCAGCTTGTGGCGCACCAACAATGAGCAGTTCTTC.

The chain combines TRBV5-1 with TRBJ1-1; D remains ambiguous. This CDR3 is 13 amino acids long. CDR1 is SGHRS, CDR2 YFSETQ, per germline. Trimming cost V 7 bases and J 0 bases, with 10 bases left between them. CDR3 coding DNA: TGCGCCAGCGGAAGTTCAGTGAACACTGAAGCTTTCTTT. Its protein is CASGSSVNTEAFF.

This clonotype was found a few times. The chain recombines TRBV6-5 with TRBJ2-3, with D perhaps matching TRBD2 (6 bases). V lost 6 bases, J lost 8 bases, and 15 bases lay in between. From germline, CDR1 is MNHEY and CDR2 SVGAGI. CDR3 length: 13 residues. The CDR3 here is CASSYKTSSTQYF. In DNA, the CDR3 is TGTGCCAGCAGCTACAAGACTAGTAGTACGCAGTATTTT.

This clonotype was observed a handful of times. CDR3 protein: CASSDGTGGYGYTF. DNA of the CDR3: TGCGCCAGCAGCGACGGGACAGGAGGCTATGGCTACACCTTC. The V and J genes are TRBV5-1 and TRBJ1-2, with 8 nucleotides matching TRBD1. With 4 bases clipped from V and 4 bases from J, the junction kept 6 bases outside the gene matches. Germline CDR1 reads SGHRS; CDR2 reads YFSETQ. The CDR3 consists of 14 residues.

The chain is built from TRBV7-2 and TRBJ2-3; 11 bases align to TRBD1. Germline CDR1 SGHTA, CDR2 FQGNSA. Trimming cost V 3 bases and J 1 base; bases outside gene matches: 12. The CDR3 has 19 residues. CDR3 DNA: TGTGCCAGCAGCTTTCCGAACTCGGGACAGGGGGGGGGCACAGATACGCAGTATTTT. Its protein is CASSFPNSGQGGGTDTQYF.